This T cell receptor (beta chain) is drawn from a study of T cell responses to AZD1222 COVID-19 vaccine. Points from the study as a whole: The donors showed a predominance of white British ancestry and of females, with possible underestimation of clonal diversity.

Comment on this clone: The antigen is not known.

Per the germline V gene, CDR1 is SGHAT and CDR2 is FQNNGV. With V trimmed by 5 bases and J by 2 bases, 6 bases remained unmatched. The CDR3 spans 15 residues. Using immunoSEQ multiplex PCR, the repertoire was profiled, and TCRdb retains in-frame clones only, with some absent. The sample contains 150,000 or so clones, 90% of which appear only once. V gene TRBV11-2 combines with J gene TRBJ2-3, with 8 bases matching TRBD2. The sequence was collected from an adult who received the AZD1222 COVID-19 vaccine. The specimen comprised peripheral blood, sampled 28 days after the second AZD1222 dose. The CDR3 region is CASSPSGSLTDTQYF. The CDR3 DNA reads TGTGCCAGCAGCCCCAGCGGGAGCCTCACAGATACGCAGTATTTT.